This T cell receptor beta chain comes out of a study of graft-versus-host responses after intestinal transplantation. Looked up from germline, CDR1 is MRHNA and CDR2 is SNTAGT. The CDR3 length is 17 residues. V was clipped by 2 bases and J by 0 bases; unmatched bases: 0. Here immunoSEQ multiplex PCR was the method, and the copy in TCRdb shows in-frame clones only, minus some. The sample includes some 15,000 clones, 80% to 90% of them seen just once. This specimen consisted of PBMCs, obtained approximately 110 days after intestinal transplant. The V gene is TRBV6-4, the J gene TRBJ2-6, with 11 positions matching TRBD1. This TCR came from a human patient who received an intestinal transplant, so some T cells may come from the graft donor. CDR3 in amino acids: CASSDGTGGSGANVLTF. In nucleotides, the CDR3 is TGTGCCAGCAGTGACGGGACAGGGGGCTCTGGGGCCAACGTCCTGACTTTC.